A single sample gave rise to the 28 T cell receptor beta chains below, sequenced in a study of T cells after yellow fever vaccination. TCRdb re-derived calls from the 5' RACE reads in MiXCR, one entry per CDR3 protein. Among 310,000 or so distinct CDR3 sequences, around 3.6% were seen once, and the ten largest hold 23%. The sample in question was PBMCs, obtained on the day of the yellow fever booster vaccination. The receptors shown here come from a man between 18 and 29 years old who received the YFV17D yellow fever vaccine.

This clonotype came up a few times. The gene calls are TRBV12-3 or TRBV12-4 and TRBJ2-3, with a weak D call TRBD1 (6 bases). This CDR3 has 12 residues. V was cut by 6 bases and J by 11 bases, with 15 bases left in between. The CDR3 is CASSSQGEKQYF. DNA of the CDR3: TGTGCCAGCAGCTCACAGGGAGAGAAGCAGTATTTT.

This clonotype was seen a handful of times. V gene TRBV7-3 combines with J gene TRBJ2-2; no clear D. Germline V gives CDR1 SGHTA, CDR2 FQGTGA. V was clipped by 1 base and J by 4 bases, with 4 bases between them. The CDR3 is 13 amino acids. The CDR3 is CASSLSLTGELFF. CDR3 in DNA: TGTGCCAGCAGCTTAAGCCTCACCGGGGAGCTGTTTTTT. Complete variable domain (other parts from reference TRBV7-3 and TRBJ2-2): GAGVSQTPSNKVTEKGKYVELRCDPISGHTALYWYRQSLGQGPEFLIYFQGTGAADDSGLPNDRFFAVRPEGSVSTLKIQRTERGDSAVYLCASSLSLTGELFFGEGSRLTVL.

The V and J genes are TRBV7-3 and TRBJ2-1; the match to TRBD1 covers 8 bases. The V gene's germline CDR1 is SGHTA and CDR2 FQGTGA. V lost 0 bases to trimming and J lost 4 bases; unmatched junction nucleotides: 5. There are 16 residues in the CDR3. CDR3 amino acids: CASSLTKTGVYNEQFF. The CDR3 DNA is TGTGCCAGCAGCTTAACGAAGACAGGGGTTTACAATGAGCAGTTCTTC.

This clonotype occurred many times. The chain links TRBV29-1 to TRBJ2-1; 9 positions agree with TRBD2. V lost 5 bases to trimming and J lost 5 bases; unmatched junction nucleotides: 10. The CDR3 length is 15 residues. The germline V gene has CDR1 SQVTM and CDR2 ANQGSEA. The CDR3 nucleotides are TGCAGCGTTCCCCCCTTTGCGGGGGGGCACAATGAGCAGTTCTTC. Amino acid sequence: CSVPPFAGGHNEQFF.

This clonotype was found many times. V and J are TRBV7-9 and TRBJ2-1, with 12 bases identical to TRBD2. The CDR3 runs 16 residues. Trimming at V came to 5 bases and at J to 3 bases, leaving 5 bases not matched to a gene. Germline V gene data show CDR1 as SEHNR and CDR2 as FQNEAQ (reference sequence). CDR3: CASSPGLAGFYNEQFF. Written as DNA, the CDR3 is TGTGCCAGCAGCCCGGGACTAGCGGGCTTCTACAATGAGCAGTTCTTC.

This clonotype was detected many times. For the CDR3, the DNA is TGTGCCAGCAGTCGCTGGGGTACTGAAGCTTTCTTT. Its protein product is CASSRWGTEAFF. The chain combines TRBV27 with TRBJ1-1, with no clear D. With 5 bases removed from V and 5 bases from J, the gap between germline ends came to 9 bases. The CDR3 spans 12 residues. Per the germline V gene, CDR1 is MNHEY and CDR2 is SMNVEV (reference sequence).

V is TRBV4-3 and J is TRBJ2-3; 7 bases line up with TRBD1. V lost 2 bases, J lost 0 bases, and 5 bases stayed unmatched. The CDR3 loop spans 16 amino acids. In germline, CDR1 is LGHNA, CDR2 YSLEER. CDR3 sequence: CASSQRQGLSTDTQYF. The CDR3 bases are TGCGCCAGCAGCCAAAGACAGGGCCTTAGCACAGATACGCAGTATTTT.

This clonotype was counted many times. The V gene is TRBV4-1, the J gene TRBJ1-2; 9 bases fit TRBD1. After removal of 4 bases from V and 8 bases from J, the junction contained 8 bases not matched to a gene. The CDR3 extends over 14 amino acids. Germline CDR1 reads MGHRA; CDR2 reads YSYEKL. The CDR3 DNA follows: TGCGCCAGCAGCCTTCCCACAGGGGGCTCAGGCTACACCTTC. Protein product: CASSLPTGGSGYTF.

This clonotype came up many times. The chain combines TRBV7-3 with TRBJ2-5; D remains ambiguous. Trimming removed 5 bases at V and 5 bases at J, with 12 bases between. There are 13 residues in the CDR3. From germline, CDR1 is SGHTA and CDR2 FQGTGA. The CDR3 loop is CASSRNALETQYF. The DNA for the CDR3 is TGTGCCAGCAGCCGAAATGCGTTGGAGACCCAGTACTTC.

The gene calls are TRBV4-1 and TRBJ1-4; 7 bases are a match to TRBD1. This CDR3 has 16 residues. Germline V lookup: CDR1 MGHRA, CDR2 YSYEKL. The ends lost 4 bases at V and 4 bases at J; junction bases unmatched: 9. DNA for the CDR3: TGCGCCAGCAGCCCTATTTACAGGGGTTATAATGAAAAACTGTTTTTT. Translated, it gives CASSPIYRGYNEKLFF.

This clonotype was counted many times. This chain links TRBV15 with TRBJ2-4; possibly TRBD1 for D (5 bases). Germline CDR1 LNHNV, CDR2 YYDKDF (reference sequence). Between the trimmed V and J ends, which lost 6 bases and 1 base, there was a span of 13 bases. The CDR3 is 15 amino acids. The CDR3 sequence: CATRATVGAKNIQYF. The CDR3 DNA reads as TGTGCCACCAGAGCGACAGTCGGTGCCAAAAACATTCAGTACTTC.

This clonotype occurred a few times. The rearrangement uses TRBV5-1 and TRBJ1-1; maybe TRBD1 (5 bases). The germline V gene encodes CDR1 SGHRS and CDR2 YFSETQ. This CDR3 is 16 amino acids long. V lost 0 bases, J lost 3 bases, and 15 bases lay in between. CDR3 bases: TGCGCCAGCAGCTTGGAAGGTACAGGACTATACACTGAAGCTTTCTTT. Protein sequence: CASSLEGTGLYTEAFF.

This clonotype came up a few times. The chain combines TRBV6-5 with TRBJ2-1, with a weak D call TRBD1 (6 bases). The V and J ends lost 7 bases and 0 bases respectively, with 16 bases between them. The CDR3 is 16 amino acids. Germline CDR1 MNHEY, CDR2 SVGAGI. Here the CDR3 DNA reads TGTGCCAGCACCGCACAGGGACGACTCTCCTACAATGAGCAGTTCTTC. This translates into CASTAQGRLSYNEQFF.

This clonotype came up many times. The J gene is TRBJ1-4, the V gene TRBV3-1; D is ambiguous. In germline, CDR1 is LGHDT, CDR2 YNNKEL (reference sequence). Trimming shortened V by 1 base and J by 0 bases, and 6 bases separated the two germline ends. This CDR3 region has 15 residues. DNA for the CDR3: TGTGCCAGCAGCCAAGGGATCGCAACTAATGAAAAACTGTTTTTT. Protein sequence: CASSQGIATNEKLFF.

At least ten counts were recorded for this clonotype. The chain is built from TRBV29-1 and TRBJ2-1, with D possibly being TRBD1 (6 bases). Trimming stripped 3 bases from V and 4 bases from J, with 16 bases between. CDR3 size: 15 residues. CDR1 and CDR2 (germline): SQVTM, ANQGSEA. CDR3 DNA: TGCAGCGTTGAGACCGGACAGACGTCTTACAATGAGCAGTTCTTC. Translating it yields CSVETGQTSYNEQFF.

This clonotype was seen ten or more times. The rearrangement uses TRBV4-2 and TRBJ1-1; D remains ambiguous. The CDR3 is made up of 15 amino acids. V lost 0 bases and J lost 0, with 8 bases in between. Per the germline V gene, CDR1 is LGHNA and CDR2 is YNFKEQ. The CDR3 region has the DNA TGTGCCAGCAGCCAAGACGGTCAGATGAACACTGAAGCTTTCTTT. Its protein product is CASSQDGQMNTEAFF.

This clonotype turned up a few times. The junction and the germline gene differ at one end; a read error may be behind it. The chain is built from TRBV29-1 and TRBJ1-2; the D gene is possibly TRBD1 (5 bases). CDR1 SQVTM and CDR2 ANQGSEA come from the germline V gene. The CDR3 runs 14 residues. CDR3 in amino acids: CSVEDQGVGGRRRF. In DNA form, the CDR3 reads TGCAGCGTTGAAGATCAGGGAGTGGGGGGACGACGCCGCTTC. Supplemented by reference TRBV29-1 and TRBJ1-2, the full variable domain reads SAVISQKPSRDICQRGTSLTIQCQVDSQVTMMFWYRQQPGQSLTLIATANQGSEATYESGFVIDKFPISRPNLTFSTLTVSNMSPEDSSIYLCSVEDQGVGGRRRFGSGTRLTVV.

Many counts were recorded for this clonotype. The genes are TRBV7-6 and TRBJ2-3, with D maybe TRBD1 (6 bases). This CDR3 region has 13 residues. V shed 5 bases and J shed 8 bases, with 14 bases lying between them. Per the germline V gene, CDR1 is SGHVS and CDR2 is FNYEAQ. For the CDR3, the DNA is TGTGCCAGCAGCCCACGGGACATTAGTACGCAGTATTTT. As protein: CASSPRDISTQYF.

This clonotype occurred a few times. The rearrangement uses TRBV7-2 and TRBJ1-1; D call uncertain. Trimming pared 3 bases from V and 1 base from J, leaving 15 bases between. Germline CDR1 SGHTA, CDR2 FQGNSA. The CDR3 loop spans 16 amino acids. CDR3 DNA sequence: TGTGCCAGCAGCTTTTTCAATAGTCCCCAGAACACTGAAGCTTTCTTT. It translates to CASSFFNSPQNTEAFF.

CDR3 amino acids: CASSFRGPSTYNEQFF. CDR3 in DNA: TGTGCCAGCAGCTTCAGGGGGCCCTCGACCTACAATGAGCAGTTCTTC. The chain employs TRBV7-9 and TRBJ2-1; 8 bases are a match to TRBD1. Germline V gives CDR1 SEHNR, CDR2 FQNEAQ (reference sequence). The V and J ends lost 3 bases and 2 bases, in that order; junction bases with no gene match: 6. The CDR3 is 16 amino acids.

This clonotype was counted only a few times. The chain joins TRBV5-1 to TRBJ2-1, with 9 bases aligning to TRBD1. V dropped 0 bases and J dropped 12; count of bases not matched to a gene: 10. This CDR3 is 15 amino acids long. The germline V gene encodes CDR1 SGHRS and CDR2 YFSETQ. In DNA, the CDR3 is TGCGCCAGCAGCTTGGCTCCGGGACAGGGAGGTGTGCAGTTCTTC. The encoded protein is CASSLAPGQGGVQFF.

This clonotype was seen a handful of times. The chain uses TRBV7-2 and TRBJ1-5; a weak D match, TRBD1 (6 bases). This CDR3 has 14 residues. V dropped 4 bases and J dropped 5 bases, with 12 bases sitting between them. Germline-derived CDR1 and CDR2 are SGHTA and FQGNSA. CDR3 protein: CASSSGTLHQPQHF. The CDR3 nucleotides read TGTGCCAGCAGCTCCGGGACACTTCATCAGCCCCAGCATTTT.

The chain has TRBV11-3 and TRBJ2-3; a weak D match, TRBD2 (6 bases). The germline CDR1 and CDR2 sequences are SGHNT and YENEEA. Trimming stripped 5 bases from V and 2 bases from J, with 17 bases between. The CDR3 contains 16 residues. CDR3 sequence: CASSRRGGAVTDTQYF. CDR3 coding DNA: TGTGCCAGCAGCCGCCGCGGAGGGGCTGTCACAGATACGCAGTATTTT.

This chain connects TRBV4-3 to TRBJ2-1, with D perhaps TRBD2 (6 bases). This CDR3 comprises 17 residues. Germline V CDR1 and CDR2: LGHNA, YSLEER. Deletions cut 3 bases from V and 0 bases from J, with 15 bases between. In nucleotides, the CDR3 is TGCGCCAGCAGCCACCGCACGGGACTCAGCTCCTACAATGAGCAGTTCTTC. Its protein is CASSHRTGLSSYNEQFF.

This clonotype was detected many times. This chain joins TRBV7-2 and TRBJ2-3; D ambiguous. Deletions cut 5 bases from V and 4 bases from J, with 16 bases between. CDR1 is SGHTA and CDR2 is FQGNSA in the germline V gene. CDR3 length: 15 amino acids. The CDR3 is CASSPALVYADTQYF. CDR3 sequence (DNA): TGTGCCAGCAGCCCAGCTCTCGTGTATGCAGATACGCAGTATTTT.

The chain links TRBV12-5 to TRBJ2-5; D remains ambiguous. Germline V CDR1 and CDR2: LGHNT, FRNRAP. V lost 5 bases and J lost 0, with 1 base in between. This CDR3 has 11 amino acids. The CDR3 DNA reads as TGTGCTAGTGGTAACCAAGAGACCCAGTACTTC. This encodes CASGNQETQYF.

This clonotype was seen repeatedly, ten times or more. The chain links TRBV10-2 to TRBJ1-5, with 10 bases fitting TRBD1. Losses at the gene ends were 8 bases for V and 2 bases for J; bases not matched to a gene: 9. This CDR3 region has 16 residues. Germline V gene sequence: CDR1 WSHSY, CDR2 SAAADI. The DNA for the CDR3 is TGCGCCAGCTCCCCGACAGGGGGCATGGGCAATCAGCCCCAGCATTTT. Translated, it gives CASSPTGGMGNQPQHF.

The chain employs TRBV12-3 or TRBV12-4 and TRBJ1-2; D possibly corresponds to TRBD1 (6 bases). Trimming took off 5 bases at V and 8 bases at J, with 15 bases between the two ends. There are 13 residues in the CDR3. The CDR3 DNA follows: TGTGCCAGCAGTCTACCGGGGGGCGCGGGCTACACCTTC. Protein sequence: CASSLPGGAGYTF.